This TCR beta chain originates from a study of shared clonotypes between healthy human individuals. The CDR3 sequence is 19 residues long. Germline CDR1 and CDR2: LNHDA and SQIVND (reference sequence). The V segment lost 8 bases and the J segment 0 bases; nucleotides outside the gene matches: 15. Sequencing was performed with immunoSEQ multiplex PCR; in TCRdb, only in-frame clones are kept and a portion is missing. The sample gives roughly 1,800,000 clones, about 95% of which show up once; roughly 1.2% is in the top ten. Naive CD8 cells lacked CD45RO, underwent positive selection for CCR7 and left out terminally differentiated effector memory CD45RA+ cells. Every donor was a Caucasian adult from Nashville, Tennessee.

The V and J genes are TRBV19 and TRBJ2-1, with 11 bases matching TRBD1. Sequenced sample: naive CD8+ T cells sorted from blood. The sequence derives from a man younger than 35 in good health. In DNA form, the CDR3 reads TGTGCCAGTTCCGATGGACAGGGGGCTACCCGGAGCTCCTACAATGAGCAGTTCTTC. Protein: CASSDGQGATRSSYNEQFF.